This is a list of T cell receptor beta chains from one sample in a study of T cell changes during pregnancy in multiple sclerosis. Produced via immunoSEQ multiplex PCR; TCRdb's table is partial and in-frame only. The profile shows fewer than 35,000 clones, about 90% of them singletons. The sequencing used CD4+ T cells from peripheral blood mononuclear cells, collected in the third trimester of pregnancy. The origin of the receptors is a female donor in good health, enrolled as a control in a pregnancy study. Both conserved end residues are part of each CDR3. The D gene is left open where the match is weak. Expanded clones get a size class; other rows say once, few or many, or leave the size out.

CDR3 DNA,CDR3 protein,D gene,V gene,J gene,clone size
TGTGCCAGCACCTTAGAAAAGCAGGGAAGGACTGAAGCTTTCTTT,CASTLEKQGRTEAFF,.,TRBV7-9,TRBJ1-1,.
TGTGCCAGCACAAACAGGGCAAACTATGGCTACACCTTC,CASTNRANYGYTF,.,TRBV11-2,TRBJ1-2,.
TGTGCCAGCAGTGAGGGACAGGGGCGACCTAGTTATGGCTACACCTTC,CASSEGQGRPSYGYTF,TRBD1,TRBV2,TRBJ1-2,.
TGTGCCAGCATTCACTTCACAGGGGAGGGCACAGATACGCAGTATTTT,CASIHFTGEGTDTQYF,.,TRBV27,TRBJ2-3,.
TGTGCCAGCAGTGGACAGGTCTTAGTCTATGGCTACACCTTC,CASSGQVLVYGYTF,TRBD1,TRBV28,TRBJ1-2,once
TGTGCCAGCAGCCCGGGGCGACTAGCGGGATCCACAGATACGCAGTATTTT,CASSPGRLAGSTDTQYF,TRBD2,TRBV7-6,TRBJ2-3,.
TGCAGCATCAAGGAGACGATAAATCAGCCCCAGCATTTT,CSIKETINQPQHF,.,TRBV29-1,TRBJ1-5,.
TGTGCCAGTAGTACCCTCGACAGGGGGCCTTACTACGAGCAGTACTTC,CASSTLDRGPYYEQYF,TRBD1,TRBV19,TRBJ2-7,once
TGCGCCAGCAGCTTGGAGGGGAACCCAGGGCAGCCCCAGCATTTT,CASSLEGNPGQPQHF,.,TRBV5-1,TRBJ1-5,.
TGTGCCAGCAGTTCCTACAGGGGTGCTTTCTTT,CASSSYRGAFF,TRBD1,TRBV28,TRBJ1-1,.
TGTGCCAGCAGTCTCGGACTAGGGGCTTCCTACGAGCAGTACTTC,CASSLGLGASYEQYF,TRBD2,TRBV7-3,TRBJ2-7,.
TGTGCCAGCAGTCCTAGGGACAGGGGAGGTGGTCAGCCCCAGCATTTT,CASSPRDRGGGQPQHF,TRBD1,TRBV28,TRBJ1-5,.
TGTGCCAGCAGCTTGGTCCCAGAGAACACTGAAGCTTTCTTT,CASSLVPENTEAFF,.,TRBV5-5,TRBJ1-1,.
TGCGCCAGCAGCCAAGGGACAGGCGGACTACTGGATTCACCCCTCCACTTT,CASSQGTGGLLDSPLHF,TRBD1,TRBV4-3,TRBJ1-6,.
TGTGCCAGCAGCTCAACGGGACTAGCCTCTTACGAGCAGTACTTC,CASSSTGLASYEQYF,TRBD2,TRBV7-8,TRBJ2-7,.
TGTGCCAGCAGCCCCAGCGGCCCCTATGGCTACACCTTC,CASSPSGPYGYTF,.,TRBV11-2,TRBJ1-2,.
TGTGCCTGGAGTGTCGTATCTAATGGCTACACCTTC,CAWSVVSNGYTF,.,TRBV30,TRBJ1-2,.
TGCGCCAGCAGCTTGGAGGGTAGCGGGGCTTGGCAGTTCTTC,CASSLEGSGAWQFF,TRBD2,TRBV5-1,TRBJ2-1,.
TGTGCCAGCAGCCCCCCGGGACTTAGCTCCTACAATGAGCAGTTCTTC,CASSPPGLSSYNEQFF,.,TRBV7-2,TRBJ2-1,.
TGTGCCAGCAGCTTGGGGGGGAGAGATGAGCAGTTCTTC,CASSLGGRDEQFF,TRBD2,TRBV7-3,TRBJ2-1,.
TGCGCCAGCAGCCAAGAGAATCGCTTGGGGCCTGAAGCTTTCTTT,CASSQENRLGPEAFF,.,TRBV4-1,TRBJ1-1,.
TGTGCCAGCAGCCTGGGACTAGCTGGGGAGCAGTACTTC,CASSLGLAGEQYF,TRBD2,TRBV2,TRBJ2-7,.
TGCAGCCACCCTCGGGACACTGAAGCTTTCTTT,CSHPRDTEAFF,.,TRBV20-1,TRBJ1-1,.
TGCGCCAGCAGCCCTATGACAGGGAGCAATCAGCCCCAGCATTTT,CASSPMTGSNQPQHF,TRBD1,TRBV5-1,TRBJ1-5,.
TGTGCCAGCAGCTTGGCCGGGGGTGCGCAGTACTTC,CASSLAGGAQYF,.,TRBV5-6,TRBJ2-7,.
TGTGCCAGCAGCCGAGGACAGGGAGATGAAAAACTGTTTTTT,CASSRGQGDEKLFF,TRBD1,TRBV7-9,TRBJ1-4,.